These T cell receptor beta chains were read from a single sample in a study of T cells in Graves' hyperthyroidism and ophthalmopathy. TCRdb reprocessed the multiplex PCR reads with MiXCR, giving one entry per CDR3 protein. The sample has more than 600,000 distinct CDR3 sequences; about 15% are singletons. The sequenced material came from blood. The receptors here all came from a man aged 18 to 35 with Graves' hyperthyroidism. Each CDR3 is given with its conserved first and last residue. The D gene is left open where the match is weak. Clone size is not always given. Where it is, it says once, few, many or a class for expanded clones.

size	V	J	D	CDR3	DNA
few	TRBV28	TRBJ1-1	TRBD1	CASSLSWTGGTEAFF	TGTGCCAGCAGTTTATCTTGGACAGGGGGCACTGAAGCTTTCTTT
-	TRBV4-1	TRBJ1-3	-	CASSQGTDSSRNTIYF	TGCGCCAGCAGCCAAGGGACAGACTCTTCTCGGAACACCATATATTTT
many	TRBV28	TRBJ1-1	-	CASSFIGGQGNTEAFF	TGTGCCAGCAGTTTTATCGGGGGCCAGGGGAACACTGAAGCTTTCTTT
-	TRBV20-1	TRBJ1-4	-	CSARSGENEKLFF	TGCAGTGCTAGGTCGGGAGAGAATGAAAAACTGTTTTTT
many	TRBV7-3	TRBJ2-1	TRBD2	CASSGSGASYNEQFF	TGTGCCAGCAGCGGTAGCGGGGCCTCCTACAATGAGCAGTTCTTC
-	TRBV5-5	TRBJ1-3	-	CASSAPGQRNTIYF	TGTGCCAGCAGCGCGCCGGGGCAGAGAAACACCATATATTTT
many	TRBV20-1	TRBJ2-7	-	CSARGPISSYEQYF	TGCAGTGCTAGAGGCCCTATAAGTTCGTACGAGCAGTACTTC
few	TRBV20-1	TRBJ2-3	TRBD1	CSPQGDARYTQYF	TGCAGTCCTCAGGGGGACGCACGATATACGCAGTATTTT
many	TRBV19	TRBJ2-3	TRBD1	CAPSKGADTQYF	TGTGCCCCCAGCAAGGGGGCGGATACGCAGTATTTT
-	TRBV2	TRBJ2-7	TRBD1	CASSGVGQGALSYEQYF	TGTGCCAGCAGTGGAGTTGGACAGGGGGCTTTATCCTACGAGCAGTACTTC
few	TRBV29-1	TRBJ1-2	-	CSLWRPNYGYTF	TGCAGCCTCTGGCGACCCAACTATGGCTACACCTTC
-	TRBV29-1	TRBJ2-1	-	CSAPFPGVEEQFF	TGCAGCGCCCCCTTCCCGGGAGTGGAGGAGCAGTTCTTC
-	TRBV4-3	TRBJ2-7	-	CASSEFGSGGYEQYF	TGCGCCAGCAGCGAATTCGGATCAGGGGGGTACGAGCAGTACTTC